The clone carrying this T cell receptor beta chain turned up a few times. The antigen is not known. One end of the junction does not line up with germline, which may come from a read error. After 5'RACE with constant-segment primers, TCR alpha and TCR beta cDNA libraries carrying sample barcodes and UMIs were obtained. In TCRdb, the 5' RACE reads were re-called with MiXCR into one record per CDR3 protein. Of 350,000 to 500,000 distinct CDR3 sequences listed, roughly a quarter are singletons. The CDR3 spans 15 residues. The V gene's germline CDR1 is MGHRA and CDR2 YSYEKL. These data come from a study of T-cell memory formation after mild COVID-19. Points from the study as a whole: The authors left the SARS-CoV-2 specificity of second-wave clones peaking on day 37 unconfirmed.

The specimen was PBMCs or a T cell subset sorted from them (not recorded which). This receptor was taken from an adult woman who had mild COVID-19 (a few samples of this study predate the infection). Cell type and time point are not known. J is TRBJ2-7 and V is TRBV4-1; 12 nucleotides match TRBD1. Written as DNA, the CDR3 is TGCGCCAGCAGCCAAGATCGGGACAGGGGGCCTAGACCGGTCTTC. This translates into CASSQDRDRGPRPVF.